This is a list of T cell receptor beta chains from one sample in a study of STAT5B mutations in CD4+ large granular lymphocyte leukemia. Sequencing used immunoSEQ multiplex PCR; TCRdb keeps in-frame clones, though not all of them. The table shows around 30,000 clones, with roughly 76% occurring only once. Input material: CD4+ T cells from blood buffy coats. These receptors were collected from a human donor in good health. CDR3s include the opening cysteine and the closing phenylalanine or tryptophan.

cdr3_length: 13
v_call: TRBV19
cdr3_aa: CASSANRNQPQHF

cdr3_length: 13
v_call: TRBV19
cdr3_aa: CASDQGGWYGYTF

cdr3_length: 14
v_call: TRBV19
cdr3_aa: CASSGTGKVRGYTF

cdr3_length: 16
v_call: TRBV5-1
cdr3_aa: CASSLGGLTSTDTQYF

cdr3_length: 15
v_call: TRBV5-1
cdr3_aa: CASSLETGAGYGYTF

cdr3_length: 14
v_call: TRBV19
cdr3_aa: CASRGTGGSGELFF

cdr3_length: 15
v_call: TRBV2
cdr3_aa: CASSAAGWLIETQYF

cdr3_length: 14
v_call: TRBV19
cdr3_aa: CASSPRVANTEAFF

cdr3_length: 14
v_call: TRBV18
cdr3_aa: CASSLDRGHQPQHF

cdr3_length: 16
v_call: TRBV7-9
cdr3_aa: CASSLRGGVLNTEAFF

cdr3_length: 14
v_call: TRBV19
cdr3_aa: CASSVDGNTGELFF

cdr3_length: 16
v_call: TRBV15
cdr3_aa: CATSRDFGGIDYGYTF